This T cell receptor beta chain originates from a study of identical twins. Germline V gene lookup returns CDR1 MDHEN and CDR2 SYDVKM. Trimming removed 8 bases from V and 7 bases from J, with 6 bases in between. The CDR3 runs to 10 residues. TCRdb reprocessed the 5' RACE reads via MiXCR and lists one record per CDR3 protein. Of 500,000 or so distinct CDR3 sequences listed, more than 13% were seen once; the top ten hold about 0.53%. The data were also submitted as part of a second study, on yellow fever vaccine responses in identical twins. As that study records: The authors reported partly convergent, partly personalized vaccine responses in identical twins.

Specimen: CD4+ T cells sorted from blood. V gene TRBV28 combines with J gene TRBJ1-5; no clear D. The sequence was obtained from a woman under 30 in good health. The CDR3 sequence is CASGWQPQHF. In DNA form, the CDR3 reads TGTGCCAGCGGTTGGCAGCCCCAGCATTTT.